The 25 T cell receptor beta chains given below trace back to one sample, sequenced in a study of beta chain features in type 1 diabetes. The entirety of the isolated RNA underwent reverse transcription, so expressed TCRB transcripts were sequenced. TCRdb's copy holds only in-frame clones and misses some; the assay was immunoSEQ multiplex PCR. The repertoire holds about 160,000 clones, about 9% seen once, with approximately 0.54% in the top ten. These receptors' antigens are unknown. Study-wide points: A moderate, significant TCRB CDR3 shortening appeared in type 1 diabetes across four CD4+ subsets.

Sequencing was performed on central memory CD4+ T cells from blood. These receptors all stem from a woman aged 18-29 years with type 1 diabetes.

This clone turned up a few times. This chain uses TRBV19 with TRBJ2-7; D is ambiguous. CDR3 size: 14 residues. V was cut by 3 bases and J by 0 bases, with 9 bases left in between. CDR1 LNHDA and CDR2 SQIVND come from the germline V gene (reference sequence). CDR3 region: CASSIRGPSYEQYF. Written as DNA, the CDR3 is TGTGCCAGTAGTATCCGAGGCCCCTCCTACGAGCAGTACTTC.

V and J are TRBV5-1 and TRBJ2-7; possibly TRBD2 for D (7 bases). The V end was cut by 7 bases, the J end by 4 bases, with 18 bases between. Per the germline V gene, CDR1 is SGHRS and CDR2 is YFSETQ. This CDR3 contains 14 residues. The CDR3 nucleotides are TGCGCCAGCGCCGGAGGAGGGGGGGGGTACGAGCAGTACTTC. Protein sequence: CASAGGGGGYEQYF.

This clone was counted only a few times. The chain links TRBV13 to TRBJ2-1; 13 bases are a match to TRBD2. The CDR3 totals 16 residues. CDR1 and CDR2 (germline): PRHDT, FYEKMQ (reference sequence). V lost 0 bases to trimming and J lost 7 bases; unmatched junction nucleotides: 3. Here the CDR3 DNA reads TGTGCCAGCAGCTTAGGTAGGACTAGCGGGAGTAATGAGCAGTTCTTC. Its protein is CASSLGRTSGSNEQFF.

In regard to this clone: The identical CDR3 is also encoded by other nucleotide sequences in the sample. The V gene is TRBV18, the J gene TRBJ1-1; the D gene is possibly TRBD1 (6 bases). The CDR3 runs 13 residues. The V gene's germline CDR1 is KGHSH and CDR2 LQKENI. Trimming pared 4 bases from V and 1 base from J, leaving 7 bases between. The CDR3 DNA reads as TGTGCCAGCTCACAGGGACAGAACACTGAAGCTTTCTTT. As protein: CASSQGQNTEAFF.

This clone was found a few times. The chain couples TRBV9 to TRBJ1-3; D is unclear. The CDR3 is made up of 14 amino acids. Germline CDR1 is SGDLS and CDR2 is YYNGEE. Trimming cost V 4 bases and J 0 bases, with 8 bases left between them. CDR3 sequence reads: CASSTSGSGNTIYF. The CDR3 DNA reads as TGTGCCAGCAGCACCTCAGGCTCTGGAAACACCATATATTTT.

The chain carries TRBV7-2 and TRBJ1-5; 9 nucleotides align to TRBD1. The J segment lost 6 bases and the V segment lost 5 bases, leaving 11 bases of the junction unmatched. The CDR3 runs to 16 residues. CDR1 and CDR2 (germline): SGHTA, FQGNSA. The CDR3 region has the DNA TGTGCCAGCAGCACCGGACAGGGGTTGAGAGGTCAGCCCCAGCATTTT. As protein: CASSTGQGLRGQPQHF.

The V call is TRBV7-9, the J call TRBJ2-1; TRBD2 agrees at 12 bases. Trimming at V came to 1 base and at J to 8 bases, leaving 12 bases not matched to a gene. CDR3 length equals 18 residues. The germline V gene has CDR1 SEHNR and CDR2 FQNEAQ (reference sequence). The CDR3 loop reads CASSLVGLAGFRGHEQFF. CDR3 bases: TGTGCCAGCAGCTTAGTTGGACTAGCGGGATTTCGGGGACATGAGCAGTTCTTC.

This clone was counted between two and nine times. The chain carries TRBV7-2 and TRBJ1-5; 8 bases fit TRBD1. The germline CDR1 and CDR2 sequences are SGHTA and FQGNSA. V gave up 1 base and J gave up 6 bases; unmatched junction bases: 5. This CDR3 contains 15 residues. This chain's CDR3 is CASSLGSGGGQPQHF. CDR3 in DNA: TGTGCCAGCAGCTTAGGGTCAGGGGGCGGTCAGCCCCAGCATTTT.

V and J are TRBV28 and TRBJ1-1; D is perhaps TRBD1 (5 bases). V lost 5 bases and J 5 bases, leaving 12 bases between the germline ends. The CDR3 covers 13 residues. CDR1 and CDR2 (germline): MDHEN, SYDVKM. CDR3 DNA sequence: TGTGCCAGCAGTCTTGGGGGGTGGACTGAAGCTTTCTTT. It yields the protein CASSLGGWTEAFF.

With regard to this clone: A much larger clone is a single base away; this may be a read error. The gene calls are TRBV14 and TRBJ2-7; no definite D call. Germline CDR1 reads SGHDN; CDR2 reads FVKESK. Trimming stripped 3 bases from V and 3 bases from J, with 3 bases between. The CDR3 spans 11 residues. As DNA, the CDR3 is TGTGCCAGCAGCCAGAGCTACGAGCAGTACTTC. Its protein product is CASSQSYEQYF.

This clone has just a few counts. The CDR3 loop reads CASRETGVMPQHF. CDR3 coding DNA: TGTGCCAGCAGGGAGACAGGCGTGATGCCCCAGCATTTT. The chain is built from TRBV7-2 and TRBJ1-5, with D perhaps TRBD1 (6 bases). This CDR3 comprises 13 residues. V was clipped by 6 bases and J by 9 bases, with 15 bases between them. The germline V gene has CDR1 SGHTA and CDR2 FQGNSA.

V is TRBV5-1 and J is TRBJ1-3, with D possibly TRBD1 on 6 matching bases. The CDR3 is made up of 17 amino acids. CDR1 and CDR2 (germline): SGHRS, YFSETQ. V lost 0 bases, J lost 0 bases, and 13 bases lay in between. In nucleotides, the CDR3 is TGCGCCAGCAGCTTGGGGAGTCGGGACAACTCTGGAAACACCATATATTTT. This codes for CASSLGSRDNSGNTIYF.

In its sample, this clone was seen a few times. The gene calls are TRBV10-2 and TRBJ2-6; D remains ambiguous. In germline, CDR1 is WSHSY, CDR2 SAAADI. This CDR3 has 13 residues. V lost 7 bases to trimming and J lost 2 bases, with 6 bases between them. Written as DNA, the CDR3 is TGCGCCAGCATGATAGCTGGGGCCAACGTCCTGACTTTC. Its translation: CASMIAGANVLTF.

This chain links TRBV6-5 with TRBJ1-2; 9 positions agree with TRBD1. CDR3 size: 13 residues. The V gene end was trimmed by 5 bases and the J gene end by 8 bases; junction bases not matched to a gene: 6. From germline, CDR1 is MNHEY and CDR2 SVGAGI. The CDR3 region is CASSQDRGGGYTF. CDR3 nucleotide sequence: TGTGCCAGCAGTCAGGACAGGGGTGGAGGCTACACCTTC.

In this sample, this clone turned up a few times. This rearrangement joins TRBV4-3 to TRBJ2-7; D unresolved. With 2 bases removed from V and 0 bases from J, the gap between germline ends came to 8 bases. The germline CDR1 and CDR2 sequences are LGHNA and YSLEER. CDR3 length equals 14 residues. In DNA form, the CDR3 reads TGCGCCAGCAGCCAACGTCCGTTCTCCTACGAGCAGTACTTC. Amino acids: CASSQRPFSYEQYF.

V usage is TRBV19 and J usage is TRBJ2-2; 8 positions match TRBD2. J gave up 1 base and V 4 bases, and 2 bases lay outside the gene matches. CDR1 is LNHDA, CDR2 SQIVND, per germline (reference sequence). The CDR3 runs 15 residues. CDR3 bases: TGTGCCAGTAGTAGTAGCGGGATGAACACCGGGGAGCTGTTTTTT. It specifies CASSSSGMNTGELFF. Supplemented by reference TRBV19 and TRBJ2-2, the full variable domain reads DGGITQSPKYLFRKEGQNVTLSCEQNLNHDAMYWYRQDPGQGLRLIYYSQIVNDFQKGDIAEGYSVSREKKESFPLTVTSAQKNPTAFYLCASSSSGMNTGELFFGEGSRLTVL.

The table lists this clone with a few counts. Other DNA sequences in the sample encode the same CDR3. The chain combines TRBV5-1 with TRBJ2-3; 7 bases align to TRBD2. CDR3 size: 14 residues. V dropped 3 bases and J dropped 5; count of bases not matched to a gene: 6. Germline values: CDR1 SGHRS, CDR2 YFSETQ. CDR3 nucleotides: TGCGCCAGCAGCTCTACATCGGGGGGAGATACGCAGTATTTT. It yields the protein CASSSTSGGDTQYF. The full variable domain, in which reference TRBV5-1 and TRBJ2-3 provide the parts outside the CDR3, is KAGVTQTPRYLIKTRGQQVTLSCSPISGHRSVSWYQQTPGQGLQFLFEYFSETQRNKGNFPGRFSGRQFSNSRSEMNVSTLELGDSALYLCASSSTSGGDTQYFGPGTRLTVL.

This clone has just a few counts. The chain recombines TRBV19 with TRBJ1-2; D ambiguous. The CDR3 runs to 12 residues. Germline CDR1 LNHDA, CDR2 SQIVND (reference sequence). The V end was cut by 6 bases, the J end by 7 bases, with 12 bases between. The CDR3 nucleotides are TGTGCCAGTAGCCCCGCGGATCTTGGCTACACCTTC. This gives the protein CASSPADLGYTF.

This clone was picked up a small number of times. The chain combines TRBV2 with TRBJ1-5, with D possibly matching TRBD1 (6 bases). Germline V gene lookup returns CDR1 SNHLY and CDR2 FYNNEI. CDR3 length: 15 residues. Trimming took 0 bases from V and 6 from J, leaving 12 bases between them. As DNA, the CDR3 is TGTGCCAGCAGTGAAGCGAGGGGGGGTGCTCAGCCCCAGCATTTT. It codes for CASSEARGGAQPQHF.

This clone was recorded a few times. This chain links TRBV18 with TRBJ2-3; the match to TRBD2 covers 15 bases. Per the germline V gene, CDR1 is KGHSH and CDR2 is LQKENI. The CDR3 runs to 18 residues. V lost 3 bases, J lost 2 bases, and 6 bases stayed unmatched. In DNA form, the CDR3 reads TGTGCCAGCTCACCCTTCCGGACTAGCGGGAGGGACACAGATACGCAGTATTTT. Its translation: CASSPFRTSGRDTDTQYF.

There are a few counts of this clone. This sequence joins TRBV15 and TRBJ1-5; TRBD1 matches 7 bases. The V and J ends lost 1 base and 6 bases, in that order; junction bases with no gene match: 6. Germline V gene sequence: CDR1 LNHNV, CDR2 YYDKDF (reference sequence). The CDR3 runs to 15 residues. CDR3 region: CATSRVGGGGQPQHF. CDR3 nucleotides: TGTGCCACCAGCAGAGTAGGAGGGGGCGGTCAGCCCCAGCATTTT.

This clone was seen ten or more times. This chain links TRBV28 with TRBJ1-5; the D gene is possibly TRBD1 (6 bases). Per germline, CDR1 MDHEN and CDR2 SYDVKM. The CDR3 length is 12 residues. V dropped 5 bases and J dropped 6 bases, with 8 bases sitting between them. Here the CDR3 reads CASSTGSQPQHF. The CDR3 DNA is TGTGCCAGCAGTACAGGGAGTCAGCCCCAGCATTTT.

This clone occurred a few times. The chain joins TRBV4-3 to TRBJ1-2, with 9 bases matching TRBD1. V trimming: 1 base; J trimming: 6 bases; junction bases outside the gene matches: 6. Germline values: CDR1 LGHNA, CDR2 YSLEER. The CDR3 length is 15 residues. The CDR3 loop is CASSQARDRADGYTF. In DNA, the CDR3 is TGCGCCAGCAGCCAAGCCCGGGACAGGGCTGATGGCTACACCTTC.

There are a few counts of this clone. The chain uses TRBV4-2 and TRBJ2-1; 7 nucleotides line up with TRBD2. V shed 5 bases, J shed 5 bases, and the junction held 9 bases outside the gene matches. The length of the CDR3 is 15 residues. Germline V CDR1 and CDR2: LGHNA, YNFKEQ. The chain's CDR3 is CASSVKVGLNNEQFF. Here the CDR3 DNA reads TGTGCCAGCAGCGTAAAAGTGGGACTAAACAATGAGCAGTTCTTC.

The chain combines TRBV5-1 with TRBJ2-1; tentative D call: TRBD2 (6 bases). V lost 3 bases, J lost 6 bases, and 13 bases lay in between. The CDR3 has 14 residues. Germline lookup yields CDR1 SGHRS and CDR2 YFSETQ. CDR3 amino acids: CASSSGTSTNEQFF. CDR3 nucleotides: TGCGCCAGCAGCTCGGGGACTTCCACCAATGAGCAGTTCTTC.